The entry that follows covers one T cell receptor beta chain sequence. Its antigen remains unidentified. No quality values exist for individual bases; no much larger clone is one base distant. The data derive from a study of technical replicates of blood from four donors (dated by TCRdb to 2015 to 2018). Sequences SEHNR (CDR1) and FQNEAQ (CDR2) are obtained from the germline V gene (reference sequence). Measured from the cysteine to the phenylalanine, the CDR3 is 17 residues long. CDR3 DNA is the only sequence kept; it has 51 bases, read in frame from the first base. The V end gives up 4 bases and the J end 0 bases, leaving 8 bases in the junction not matched to a gene. Preparation of the library involved the immunoSEQ multiplex PCR assay. TCRdb retrieved this table from immuneACCESS and kept in-frame rearrangements only. Not all clones are present; in checked studies, unresolved V genes account for under half, and no reason is known for the remainder. Within this sample are approximately 70,000 clones, with 95% of them counted one time only. Jointly, the top ten make up about 0.25% of the sample.

The source of this sequence is a human donor in good health. This chain is built from TRBV7-9 and TRBJ2-1, and TRBD1 matches 8 of the central bases. Sequencing used T cells isolated from PBMCs. The DNA sequence is as follows: TGTGCCAGCAGCTCAGCAGGGGGCTATCTCTCCTACAATGAGCAGTTCTTC. It encodes CASSSAGGYLSYNEQFF.